The rows below give T cell receptor beta chains drawn from one sample of a study of identical twins. Each CDR3 protein is one row after TCRdb ran MiXCR on the 5' RACE reads. The sample yields 250,000 or so distinct CDR3 sequences, roughly 7% seen once. The sample was also linked to a second study, of yellow fever vaccine responses in identical twins.

The sequencing sample was made of memory (CD45RO+) T cells sorted from blood. The source is a woman aged 18-35 years in good health. Both conserved end residues are part of each CDR3. The order of the fields is D gene, J gene, V gene, clone size, CDR3 protein, CDR3 DNA. D genes are given only for firm matches. The size entry is marked missing in some rows and otherwise reads once, few, many or a size class.

d_call: -
j_call: TRBJ1-5
v_call: TRBV11-2
clone_size: -
cdr3_aa: CASSRGLSNQPQHF
cdr3_nt: TGTGCCAGCAGTAGGGGTCTTAGCAATCAGCCCCAGCATTTT

d_call: -
j_call: TRBJ2-3
v_call: TRBV19
clone_size: few
cdr3_aa: CASSIDSSTDTQYF
cdr3_nt: TGTGCCAGTAGTATCGACAGCAGCACAGATACGCAGTATTTT

d_call: -
j_call: TRBJ2-1
v_call: TRBV5-1
clone_size: many
cdr3_aa: CASSLALGTYNEQFF
cdr3_nt: TGCGCCAGCAGCTTGGCCCTGGGAACCTACAATGAGCAGTTCTTC

d_call: TRBD2
j_call: TRBJ2-1
v_call: TRBV7-2
clone_size: -
cdr3_aa: CASSTSGGAFHEQFF
cdr3_nt: TGTGCCAGCAGCACTAGCGGGGGGGCCTTTCATGAGCAGTTCTTC

d_call: TRBD1
j_call: TRBJ2-5
v_call: TRBV5-1
clone_size: few
cdr3_aa: CASSPSGTGGGETQYF
cdr3_nt: TGCGCCAGCAGCCCCTCCGGGACAGGAGGGGGAGAGACCCAGTACTTC

d_call: -
j_call: TRBJ2-7
v_call: TRBV6-5
clone_size: -
cdr3_aa: CASSYSGSGYEQYF
cdr3_nt: TGTGCCAGCAGTTACTCAGGATCCGGCTACGAGCAGTACTTC

d_call: -
j_call: TRBJ1-4
v_call: TRBV6-2/TRBV6-3
clone_size: few
cdr3_aa: CASSYSAGKGNEKLFF
cdr3_nt: TGTGCCAGCAGTTACTCGGCGGGGAAGGGTAATGAAAAACTGTTTTTT

d_call: -
j_call: TRBJ2-2
v_call: TRBV12-3/TRBV12-4
clone_size: many
cdr3_aa: CASSLPFVGELFF
cdr3_nt: TGTGCCAGCAGTTTACCATTCGTCGGGGAGCTGTTTTTT

d_call: TRBD2
j_call: TRBJ2-5
v_call: TRBV20-1
clone_size: few
cdr3_aa: CSAKLAGGRQETQYF
cdr3_nt: TGCAGTGCTAAGCTAGCGGGAGGCCGACAAGAGACCCAGTACTTC

d_call: TRBD2
j_call: TRBJ2-5
v_call: TRBV27
clone_size: -
cdr3_aa: CASSISTSGAETQYF
cdr3_nt: TGTGCCAGCAGTATCTCGACTAGCGGGGCTGAGACCCAGTACTTC

d_call: -
j_call: TRBJ2-1
v_call: TRBV3-1
clone_size: -
cdr3_aa: CASSQVPTEQFF
cdr3_nt: TGTGCCAGCAGCCAAGTTCCGACAGAGCAGTTCTTC

d_call: -
j_call: TRBJ2-1
v_call: TRBV15
clone_size: -
cdr3_aa: CATSRDLTGLQFF
cdr3_nt: TGTGCCACCAGCAGAGATCTAACGGGCCTACAGTTCTTC

d_call: -
j_call: TRBJ2-1
v_call: TRBV28
clone_size: -
cdr3_aa: CASSLLQGGQYNEQFF
cdr3_nt: TGTGCCAGCAGTTTACTTCAGGGGGGGCAATACAATGAGCAGTTCTTC

d_call: -
j_call: TRBJ2-3
v_call: TRBV5-1
clone_size: -
cdr3_aa: CASSLSPGLGDTQYF
cdr3_nt: TGCGCCAGCAGCTTGTCCCCAGGGTTGGGAGATACGCAGTATTTT

d_call: TRBD2
j_call: TRBJ2-1
v_call: TRBV2
clone_size: many
cdr3_aa: CASSAGRGGYNEQFF
cdr3_nt: TGTGCCAGCAGTGCGGGACGGGGGGGTTACAATGAGCAGTTCTTC

d_call: TRBD1
j_call: TRBJ2-1
v_call: TRBV7-6
clone_size: many
cdr3_aa: CASSLLTGGASYNEQFF
cdr3_nt: TGTGCCAGCAGCTTACTTACAGGGGGCGCCTCCTACAATGAGCAGTTCTTC

d_call: -
j_call: TRBJ1-1
v_call: TRBV7-9
clone_size: few
cdr3_aa: CASSLGWGRSAEAFF
cdr3_nt: TGTGCCAGCAGCTTAGGTTGGGGTAGAAGCGCTGAAGCTTTCTTT

d_call: -
j_call: TRBJ1-2
v_call: TRBV4-1
clone_size: few
cdr3_aa: CASSQDKGNGGYTF
cdr3_nt: TGCGCCAGCAGCCAAGATAAGGGGAATGGCGGCTACACCTTC

d_call: -
j_call: TRBJ2-1
v_call: TRBV12-3/TRBV12-4
clone_size: -
cdr3_aa: CASRVTSEQFF
cdr3_nt: TGTGCCAGCAGGGTCACTAGCGAGCAGTTCTTC

d_call: TRBD1
j_call: TRBJ2-3
v_call: TRBV12-3/TRBV12-4
clone_size: few
cdr3_aa: CASSSSQGTEQDTQYF
cdr3_nt: TGTGCCAGCAGTTCATCCCAAGGGACAGAACAGGATACGCAGTATTTT

d_call: -
j_call: TRBJ2-1
v_call: TRBV29-1
clone_size: many
cdr3_aa: CSVHGGGTSYNEQFF
cdr3_nt: TGCAGCGTTCATGGGGGCGGGACCAGTTACAATGAGCAGTTCTTC

d_call: -
j_call: TRBJ2-3
v_call: TRBV7-3
clone_size: -
cdr3_aa: CASSPPQSDTQYF
cdr3_nt: TGTGCCAGCAGCCCCCCCCAATCAGATACGCAGTATTTT

d_call: TRBD2
j_call: TRBJ2-1
v_call: TRBV20-1
clone_size: -
cdr3_aa: CSARDSSGRSPNEQFF
cdr3_nt: TGCAGTGCTAGAGACAGTAGCGGGAGGAGCCCCAATGAGCAGTTCTTC

d_call: TRBD2
j_call: TRBJ2-1
v_call: TRBV4-2
clone_size: many
cdr3_aa: CASSPSLSGGANEQFF
cdr3_nt: TGTGCCAGCAGCCCGTCACTTAGCGGGGGGGCTAATGAGCAGTTCTTC

d_call: -
j_call: TRBJ2-3
v_call: TRBV4-1
clone_size: -
cdr3_aa: CASSQAGGRTDTQYF
cdr3_nt: TGCGCCAGCAGCCAAGCGGGGGGCCGAACAGATACGCAGTATTTT

d_call: TRBD2
j_call: TRBJ2-3
v_call: TRBV29-1
clone_size: many
cdr3_aa: CSVEDGREADTQYF
cdr3_nt: TGCAGCGTTGAAGATGGGCGGGAGGCAGATACGCAGTATTTT

d_call: TRBD1
j_call: TRBJ1-3
v_call: TRBV29-1
clone_size: many
cdr3_aa: CSVGGQSSGNTIYF
cdr3_nt: TGCAGCGTTGGGGGACAGTCCTCTGGAAACACCATATATTTT

d_call: -
j_call: TRBJ1-1
v_call: TRBV20-1
clone_size: many
cdr3_aa: CSAPARTSAEAFF
cdr3_nt: TGCAGTGCCCCCGCCCGGACTAGCGCTGAAGCTTTCTTT

d_call: TRBD1
j_call: TRBJ2-7
v_call: TRBV12-3/TRBV12-4
clone_size: many
cdr3_aa: CASSTRDRGLREQYF
cdr3_nt: TGTGCCAGCAGTACCCGGGACAGGGGGCTTCGGGAGCAGTACTTC

d_call: -
j_call: TRBJ2-7
v_call: TRBV10-2
clone_size: -
cdr3_aa: CASRPARGGSSYEQYF
cdr3_nt: TGCGCCAGCAGACCCGCCAGGGGCGGAAGTTCCTACGAGCAGTACTTC

d_call: -
j_call: TRBJ2-2
v_call: TRBV29-1
clone_size: many
cdr3_aa: CSVEDRTPANTGELFF
cdr3_nt: TGCAGCGTTGAAGACAGGACTCCCGCGAACACCGGGGAGCTGTTTTTT

d_call: TRBD2
j_call: TRBJ2-2
v_call: TRBV20-1
clone_size: few
cdr3_aa: CSASAGANTGELFF
cdr3_nt: TGCAGTGCTAGCGCGGGGGCGAACACCGGGGAGCTGTTTTTT

d_call: -
j_call: TRBJ1-5
v_call: TRBV12-3/TRBV12-4
clone_size: -
cdr3_aa: CASSSVGNQPQHF
cdr3_nt: TGTGCCAGCAGTTCTGTCGGAAATCAGCCCCAGCATTTT

d_call: TRBD1
j_call: TRBJ1-6
v_call: TRBV4-1
clone_size: few
cdr3_aa: CASSQGLRDRANSPLHF
cdr3_nt: TGCGCCAGCAGCCAAGGGCTCCGGGACAGGGCCAATTCACCCCTCCACTTT

d_call: TRBD2
j_call: TRBJ2-1
v_call: TRBV20-1
clone_size: many
cdr3_aa: CSARDRLAGLGSYNEQFF
cdr3_nt: TGCAGTGCTAGAGATCGGCTAGCGGGCCTCGGAAGCTACAATGAGCAGTTCTTC

d_call: TRBD1
j_call: TRBJ1-1
v_call: TRBV18
clone_size: few
cdr3_aa: CASSTPTGRSTEAFF
cdr3_nt: TGTGCCAGCTCAACCCCGACAGGGAGGAGTACTGAAGCTTTCTTT

d_call: TRBD1
j_call: TRBJ2-1
v_call: TRBV12-3/TRBV12-4
clone_size: many
cdr3_aa: CASTSDRASYNEQFF
cdr3_nt: TGTGCCAGCACCTCGGACAGGGCCTCCTACAATGAGCAGTTCTTC

d_call: -
j_call: TRBJ2-3
v_call: TRBV20-1
clone_size: -
cdr3_aa: CSVGGGASATDTQYF
cdr3_nt: TGCAGTGTGGGAGGGGGAGCTTCAGCCACAGATACGCAGTATTTT

d_call: -
j_call: TRBJ1-1
v_call: TRBV29-1
clone_size: few
cdr3_aa: CSVTQQRNMNTEAFF
cdr3_nt: TGCAGCGTTACCCAACAGCGAAACATGAACACTGAAGCTTTCTTT

d_call: TRBD1
j_call: TRBJ1-1
v_call: TRBV19
clone_size: -
cdr3_aa: CASRRKGQTEVTEAFF
cdr3_nt: TGTGCCAGTAGACGGAAGGGACAGACTGAAGTGACTGAAGCTTTCTTT

d_call: TRBD1
j_call: TRBJ1-6
v_call: TRBV19
clone_size: -
cdr3_aa: CASRDRGRYPLHF
cdr3_nt: TGTGCCAGTAGGGACAGGGGGCGATATCCCCTCCACTTT

d_call: -
j_call: TRBJ1-2
v_call: TRBV7-9
clone_size: few
cdr3_aa: CASSFQQGGYGYTF
cdr3_nt: TGTGCCAGCAGCTTCCAACAGGGCGGCTATGGCTACACCTTC

d_call: TRBD1
j_call: TRBJ1-4
v_call: TRBV5-1
clone_size: many
cdr3_aa: CASSLGTGVKEKLFF
cdr3_nt: TGCGCCAGCAGCTTAGGGACAGGGGTTAAAGAAAAACTGTTTTTT

d_call: TRBD1
j_call: TRBJ1-2
v_call: TRBV6-4
clone_size: few
cdr3_aa: CASSDSPGTVDGYTF
cdr3_nt: TGTGCCAGCAGTGACTCGCCCGGGACAGTGGATGGCTACACCTTC

d_call: -
j_call: TRBJ2-7
v_call: TRBV12-2
clone_size: -
cdr3_aa: CASRLAPRLAGVLSYEQYF
cdr3_nt: TGTGCAAGTCGCTTAGCCCCTCGACTAGCGGGAGTTCTATCCTACGAGCAGTACTTC

d_call: TRBD2
j_call: TRBJ2-7
v_call: TRBV29-1
clone_size: many
cdr3_aa: CSVKRTSPGEQYF
cdr3_nt: TGCAGCGTGAAGAGGACTAGCCCGGGCGAGCAGTACTTC

d_call: -
j_call: TRBJ2-7
v_call: TRBV20-1
clone_size: -
cdr3_aa: CSARDKLYEQYF
cdr3_nt: TGCAGTGCTAGAGATAAGCTTTACGAGCAGTACTTC

d_call: TRBD1
j_call: TRBJ1-2
v_call: TRBV28
clone_size: -
cdr3_aa: CASGGTGTAYGYTF
cdr3_nt: TGTGCCAGCGGTGGGACAGGAACCGCCTATGGCTACACCTTC

d_call: -
j_call: TRBJ1-1
v_call: TRBV2
clone_size: many
cdr3_aa: CARGLSNTEAFF
cdr3_nt: TGTGCCAGAGGACTGTCGAACACTGAAGCTTTCTTT

d_call: -
j_call: TRBJ1-2
v_call: TRBV29-1
clone_size: many
cdr3_aa: CSVVAAGEGYTF
cdr3_nt: TGCAGCGTTGTGGCGGCAGGGGAAGGCTACACCTTC